These 25 T cell receptor beta chains came from one sample sequenced in a study of blood T cell repertoires in COVID-19. Measured with immunoSEQ multiplex PCR; TCRdb has only the in-frame clones, and not every one. The profile shows nearly 250,000 clones, approximately 85% of them singletons. Sequenced material: peripheral blood. Receptors were obtained from an elderly woman with COVID-19, enrolled during active disease.

The genes are TRBV5-1 and TRBJ1-5, with 11 positions matching TRBD1. V lost 0 bases to trimming and J lost 6 bases; unmatched junction nucleotides: 2. Germline V lookup: CDR1 SGHRS, CDR2 YFSETQ. This CDR3 contains 15 residues. This CDR3 reads CASSLAGTGGQPQHF. CDR3 DNA: TGCGCCAGCAGCTTGGCCGGGACAGGGGGTCAGCCCCAGCATTTT.

This chain links TRBV2 with TRBJ1-4; D unresolved. The CDR3 has 11 residues. Between the trimmed V and J ends, which lost 4 bases and 5 bases, there was a span of 2 bases. In germline, CDR1 is SNHLY, CDR2 FYNNEI. CDR3 protein: CASSANEKLFF. CDR3 bases: TGTGCCAGCAGTGCGAATGAAAAACTGTTTTTT.

This chain links TRBV25-1 with TRBJ1-2, with TRBD1 matching 7 bases. Losses at the gene ends were 10 bases for V and 3 bases for J; bases not matched to a gene: 11. The germline V gene has CDR1 MGHDK and CDR2 SYGVNS. The CDR3 has 14 amino acids. In nucleotides, the CDR3 is TGTGCCACCTCAAGGAAGGGGGCCGACTATGGCTACACCTTC. Amino acids: CATSRKGADYGYTF.

The V gene is TRBV19, the J gene TRBJ1-5; D may be TRBD1 (5 bases). Trimming cost V 1 base and J 7 bases, with 14 bases left between them. The CDR3 sequence is 15 residues long. CDR1 is LNHDA and CDR2 is SQIVND in the germline V gene (reference sequence). In nucleotides, the CDR3 is TGTGCCAGTAGTATAGGAGACAGTATCGGGCAGCCCCAGCATTTT. Translation: CASSIGDSIGQPQHF.

V usage is TRBV10-2 and J usage is TRBJ1-6; 7 bases are shared with TRBD1. This CDR3 comprises 16 residues. V was clipped by 6 bases and J by 2 bases; unmatched bases: 7. From germline, CDR1 is WSHSY and CDR2 SAAADI. This CDR3 reads CASSRTGNPYNSPLHF. The CDR3 DNA is TGCGCCAGCAGCCGGACAGGCAATCCCTATAATTCACCCCTCCACTTT.

The chain is built from TRBV7-9 and TRBJ1-5; D gene unclear. Trimming left V 5 bases short and J 0 bases short, with 8 bases between. This CDR3 is built from 14 residues. In germline, CDR1 is SEHNR, CDR2 FQNEAQ (reference sequence). This CDR3 reads CASSQTYSNQPQHF. The CDR3 DNA follows: TGTGCCAGCAGCCAAACCTATAGCAATCAGCCCCAGCATTTT.

The genes are TRBV28 and TRBJ1-4, with 7 bases lining up with TRBD1. Unmatched junction bases numbered 6, after V lost 6 bases and J lost 2 bases. The length of the CDR3 is 15 residues. From germline, CDR1 is MDHEN and CDR2 SYDVKM. This CDR3 is CASRLQGNTNEKLFF. CDR3 nucleotide sequence: TGTGCCAGCAGGCTACAGGGGAACACTAATGAAAAACTGTTTTTT.

On this clone: Other DNA sequences of this sample code for an identical CDR3. The chain has TRBV7-9 and TRBJ1-2; D not resolved. This CDR3 region has 12 residues. The germline V and J ends were trimmed by 4 bases and 2 bases, with 5 bases remaining between them. Germline V lookup: CDR1 SEHNR, CDR2 FQNEAQ (reference sequence). For the CDR3, the DNA is TGTGCCAGCAGCTCAGGAAACTATGGCTACACCTTC. Protein: CASSSGNYGYTF.

The rearrangement joins TRBV7-9 to TRBJ1-1, with D perhaps TRBD1 (6 bases). This CDR3 has 13 residues. V lost 1 base and J 4 bases, leaving 7 bases between the germline ends. Germline V gene data show CDR1 as SEHNR and CDR2 as FQNEAQ (reference sequence). The CDR3 is CASSLGGGTEAFF. The CDR3 DNA is TGTGCCAGCAGCTTAGGAGGGGGCACTGAAGCTTTCTTT.

The V and J genes are TRBV7-9 and TRBJ1-1, with D possibly TRBD1 on 6 matching bases. Germline V gene sequence: CDR1 SEHNR, CDR2 FQNEAQ (reference sequence). V gave up 4 bases and J gave up 6 bases, with 15 bases separating them. The CDR3 is 14 residues long. CDR3 protein: CASSSAGGSSEAFF. As DNA, the CDR3 is TGTGCCAGCAGCTCAGCTGGGGGCAGCTCTGAAGCTTTCTTT.

The chain recombines TRBV28 with TRBJ1-4; a possible D gene is TRBD1 (6 bases). Germline CDR1 reads MDHEN; CDR2 reads SYDVKM. V was shortened by 4 bases and J by 11 bases, with 11 bases between the two germline ends. CDR3 length equals 12 residues. CDR3 amino acids: CASSSGTLKLFF. CDR3 bases: TGTGCCAGCAGTTCCGGGACATTGAAACTGTTTTTT.

V and J are TRBV20-1 and TRBJ1-1; a possible D gene is TRBD1 (5 bases). V dropped 3 bases and J dropped 12 bases, with 14 bases sitting between them. There are 11 residues in the CDR3. The germline gives CDR1 DFQATT, CDR2 SNEGSKA (reference sequence). CDR3 residues: CSARGGSGSFF. The CDR3 coding sequence is TGCAGTGCTAGGGGGGGATCGGGTTCTTTCTTT.

The CDR3 DNA is TGTGCCAGCGGGAGCTCCTATAATTCACCCCTCCACTTT. Encoded protein: CASGSSYNSPLHF. The V gene is TRBV7-9, the J gene TRBJ1-6; D call uncertain. Trimming took 8 bases from V and 0 from J, leaving 5 bases between them. Per germline, CDR1 SEHNR and CDR2 FQNEAQ (reference sequence). CDR3 length: 13 amino acids. The full variable domain, in which reference TRBV7-9 and TRBJ1-6 provide the parts outside the CDR3, is DTGVSQNPRHKITKRGQNVTFRCDPISEHNRLYWYRQTLGQGPEFLTYFQNEAQLEKSRLLSDRFSAERPKGSFSTLEIQRTEQGDSAMYLCASGSSYNSPLHFGNGTRLTVT.

The chain carries TRBV2 and TRBJ2-7; possibly TRBD2 for D (5 bases). Deletions cut 5 bases from V and 3 bases from J, with 14 bases between. Per the germline V gene, CDR1 is SNHLY and CDR2 is FYNNEI. The CDR3 spans 14 residues. The CDR3 bases are TGTGCCAGCAGTACTGGACTGATATACTACGAGCAGTACGTC. Translating gives CASSTGLIYYEQYV.

The rearrangement joins TRBV19 to TRBJ1-2; unclear D gene. The germline CDR1 and CDR2 sequences are LNHDA and SQIVND (reference sequence). The CDR3 has 13 residues. With 5 bases removed from V and 4 bases from J, the gap between germline ends came to 11 bases. The CDR3 bases are TGTGCCAGTAGTCCTTCCTACAGCTATGGCTACACCTTC. It yields the protein CASSPSYSYGYTF.

This clone was observed a few times. The J gene is TRBJ2-5, the V gene TRBV6-6; D is possibly TRBD1 (5 bases). This CDR3 is 15 amino acids long. Trimming stripped 6 bases from V and 2 bases from J, with 16 bases between. CDR1 MNHNY and CDR2 SVGAGI come from the germline V gene (reference sequence). The CDR3, as DNA: TGTGCCAGCAGGATGGACATGGTGAATCAAGAGACCCAGTACTTC. It translates to CASRMDMVNQETQYF.

The J gene is TRBJ1-5, the V gene TRBV29-1; D is ambiguous. Per germline, CDR1 SQVTM and CDR2 ANQGSEA. With 5 bases removed from V and 1 base from J, the gap between germline ends came to 9 bases. CDR3 length: 13 amino acids. This chain's CDR3 is CSVKGQSNQPQHF. In DNA form, the CDR3 reads TGCAGCGTTAAAGGTCAGAGCAATCAGCCCCAGCATTTT. Using reference TRBV29-1 and TRBJ1-5 for the parts outside the CDR3, the full variable domain is SAVISQKPSRDICQRGTSLTIQCQVDSQVTMMFWYRQQPGQSLTLIATANQGSEATYESGFVIDKFPISRPNLTFSTLTVSNMSPEDSSIYLCSVKGQSNQPQHFGDGTRLSIL.

The chain is built from TRBV19 and TRBJ2-1; a possible D gene is TRBD2 (5 bases). The germline V gene has CDR1 LNHDA and CDR2 SQIVND (reference sequence). Between the trimmed V and J ends, which lost 4 bases and 2 bases, there was a span of 15 bases. The CDR3 covers 16 residues. CDR3: CASSTHSTGTYNEQFF. The CDR3 nucleotides are TGTGCCAGTAGTACCCACTCCACGGGAACCTACAATGAGCAGTTCTTC.

This clone was observed many times. The V and J genes are TRBV2 and TRBJ1-3, with TRBD1 matching 7 bases. The germline CDR1 and CDR2 sequences are SNHLY and FYNNEI. V shed 3 bases and J 2 bases; nucleotides not matched to a gene: 10. This CDR3 comprises 17 residues. The CDR3 is CASSEGTVHAAGNTIYF. CDR3 DNA: TGTGCCAGCAGTGAGGGGACAGTCCACGCGGCTGGAAACACCATATATTTT.

The J gene is TRBJ2-5, the V gene TRBV5-1; D gene ambiguous. V was clipped by 0 bases and J by 2 bases, with 8 bases between them. The CDR3 contains 14 residues. The germline gives CDR1 SGHRS, CDR2 YFSETQ. The CDR3 spells CASSLANGQETQYF. CDR3 nucleotide sequence: TGCGCCAGCAGCTTGGCAAACGGGCAAGAGACCCAGTACTTC.

This rearrangement joins TRBV18 to TRBJ1-3, with D perhaps matching TRBD1 (6 bases). Germline CDR1 and CDR2: KGHSH and LQKENI. This CDR3 spans 18 amino acids. Trimming shortened V by 2 bases and J by 0 bases, and 17 bases separated the two germline ends. Here the CDR3 reads CASSPVRGGRSSGNTIYF. The DNA of the CDR3 is TGTGCCAGCTCACCAGTCCGCGGGGGCAGGAGCTCTGGAAACACCATATATTTT.

CDR3 DNA: TGCGCCAGCGCAGGGAACTCCGCGAACACCGGGGAGCTGTTTTTT. It translates to CASAGNSANTGELFF. This sequence joins TRBV5-1 and TRBJ2-2; perhaps TRBD1 as D (5 bases). Germline CDR1 reads SGHRS; CDR2 reads YFSETQ. The CDR3 runs to 15 residues. V lost 7 bases and J 0 bases, leaving 13 bases between the germline ends. The full variable domain, rest sourced from reference TRBV5-1 and TRBJ2-2, is KAGVTQTPRYLIKTRGQQVTLSCSPISGHRSVSWYQQTPGQGLQFLFEYFSETQRNKGNFPGRFSGRQFSNSRSEMNVSTLELGDSALYLCASAGNSANTGELFFGEGSRLTVL.

The rearrangement joins TRBV6-5 to TRBJ2-1; the D gene is possibly TRBD1 (5 bases). Germline loops: CDR1 MNHEY, CDR2 SVGAGI. There are 13 residues in the CDR3. V gave up 4 bases and J gave up 8 bases, with 12 bases separating them. The CDR3 sequence is CASSFVGVDEQFF. In DNA, the CDR3 is TGTGCCAGCAGTTTCGTAGGGGTCGATGAGCAGTTCTTC.

The chain has TRBV28 and TRBJ2-2; 13 nucleotides match TRBD2. Germline V CDR1 and CDR2: MDHEN, SYDVKM. Unmatched junction bases numbered 14, after V lost 6 bases and J lost 7 bases. This CDR3 region has 18 residues. The CDR3 DNA reads TGTGCCAGCAGCCGCCCGGGACTAGCGGGGTATACCCGCGGGGAGCTGTTTTTT. As protein: CASSRPGLAGYTRGELFF.

V and J are TRBV2 and TRBJ1-3; D remains unclear. Germline V gives CDR1 SNHLY, CDR2 FYNNEI. Trimming cost V 5 bases and J 2 bases, with 10 bases left between them. This CDR3 comprises 14 residues. The CDR3: CASSYSGPGNTIYF. CDR3 nucleotides: TGTGCCAGCAGTTACAGTGGGCCTGGAAACACCATATATTTT.